The present entry profiles one T cell receptor (beta chain) with its context. The source of the sample is a study of CD8+ T cells in alopecia areata. V lost 11 bases and J lost 5, with 16 bases in between. The germline gives CDR1 MNHNS, CDR2 SASEGT. The CDR3 has 13 residues. Sequencing relied on a cDNA template that was reverse transcribed from extracted RNA. This table comes from immunoSEQ multiplex PCR, and its TCRdb copy is limited to in-frame clones, with some not included. Of 9,900 or so clones listed, roughly three fifths are singletons. Lesional scalp punch biopsies and peripheral blood were collected from alopecia areata patients.

J is TRBJ2-1 and V is TRBV6-1; D unresolved. This material consisted of skin, taken at week 0. This receptor was taken from a human donor with alopecia areata. The CDR3 sequence is CAGGPRWDNEQFF. The CDR3 DNA reads TGTGCCGGTGGGCCCCGGTGGGACAATGAGCAGTTCTTC.